A single sample is the source of the 30 T cell receptor beta chains below, sequenced in a study of CD8 T cells in Susac syndrome. Reverse transcription of roughly 0.5 to 1 ug RNA used random hexamers. Using its own MiXCR run on the immunoSEQ multiplex PCR reads, TCRdb lists one record per CDR3 protein. Of 100,000 to 150,000 distinct CDR3 sequences in the sample, approximately 93% are singletons; the top ten hold about 0.09%. The sequencing sample was made of CD4+ T cells from PBMCs. These receptors were collected from a human donor with multiple sclerosis.

V gene TRBV27 combines with J gene TRBJ2-2; D could derive from TRBD1 or TRBD2 (5 bases each). Germline values: CDR1 MNHEY, CDR2 SMNVEV (reference sequence). Trimming removed 2 bases at V and 5 bases at J, with 15 bases between. CDR3 length equals 16 residues. The CDR3 DNA reads as TGTGCCAGCAGTTTAGTCAGGGAGACGAGTACCGGGGAGCTGTTTTTT. Protein: CASSLVRETSTGELFF.

The chain is built from TRBV2 and TRBJ1-2; D may be TRBD1 (5 bases). The CDR3 is 14 residues long. In germline, CDR1 is SNHLY, CDR2 FYNNEI. Trimming cost V 4 bases and J 6 bases, with 15 bases left between them. CDR3 DNA sequence: TGTGCCAGCAGTGTGCAGGGAGTCATGGATGGCTACACCTTC. Amino acid sequence: CASSVQGVMDGYTF.

This chain links TRBV3-1 with TRBJ1-4; TRBD1 matches 7 bases. V shed 0 bases and J 2 bases; nucleotides not matched to a gene: 18. Germline V gene data show CDR1 as LGHDT and CDR2 as YNNKEL (reference sequence). The CDR3 extends over 21 amino acids. The CDR3 loop is CASSQEGGTVSSYMTNEKLFF. The CDR3 DNA reads as TGTGCCAGCAGCCAAGAAGGAGGGACAGTGAGTTCCTACATGACTAATGAAAAACTGTTTTTT.

The chain couples TRBV15 to TRBJ1-4, with D uncertain. The germline gives CDR1 LNHNV, CDR2 YYDKDF (reference sequence). The CDR3 is made up of 15 amino acids. V gave up 0 bases and J gave up 0 bases, with 5 bases separating them. CDR3 nucleotide sequence: TGTGCCACCAGCAGAGAGATTGCAACTAATGAAAAACTGTTTTTT. It translates to CATSREIATNEKLFF.

V and J are TRBV5-1 and TRBJ1-1, with TRBD1 as a possible D gene (5 bases). V shed 1 base and J shed 4 bases, with 14 bases lying between them. CDR1 is SGHRS, CDR2 YFSETQ, per germline. This CDR3 spans 15 amino acids. The CDR3 nucleotides read TGCGCCAGCAGCTTGTACCCAACCGGGACCACTGAAGCTTTCTTT. It yields the protein CASSLYPTGTTEAFF.

The chain is built from TRBV29-1 and TRBJ1-2; 7 positions match TRBD1. Germline values: CDR1 SQVTM, CDR2 ANQGSEA. J lost 0 bases, V lost 0 bases, and 10 bases had no gene match. The CDR3 spans 17 residues. In DNA form, the CDR3 reads TGCAGCGTTGAAGATCCTGTCGACAGGGTAGCTAACTATGGCTACACCTTC. Protein sequence: CSVEDPVDRVANYGYTF.

The rearrangement uses TRBV20-1 and TRBJ1-1; TRBD1 matches 7 bases. The V segment lost 5 bases and the J segment 1 base; nucleotides outside the gene matches: 7. This CDR3 contains 14 residues. Germline CDR1 and CDR2: DFQATT and SNEGSKA (reference sequence). CDR3: CSAFTGAQNTEAFF. The CDR3 DNA is TGCAGTGCTTTTACAGGGGCCCAGAACACTGAAGCTTTCTTT.

CDR3 loop: CATSRPEMDQPQHF. The CDR3 nucleotides read TGTGCCACCAGCAGACCCGAAATGGACCAGCCCCAGCATTTT. The chain links TRBV15 to TRBJ1-5; D unresolved. Germline V lookup: CDR1 LNHNV, CDR2 YYDKDF (reference sequence). The CDR3 length is 14 residues. Trimming took 2 bases from V and 7 from J, leaving 12 bases between them. Full variable domain (missing parts from reference TRBV15 and TRBJ1-5): DAMVIQNPRYQVTQFGKPVTLSCSQTLNHNVMYWYQQKSSQAPKLLFHYYDKDFNNEADTPDNFQSRRPNTSFCFLDIRSPGLGDTAMYLCATSRPEMDQPQHFGDGTRLSIL.

The V and J genes are TRBV25-1 and TRBJ2-5, with no clear D. The CDR3 contains 12 residues. CDR1 is MGHDK, CDR2 SYGVNS, per germline. V was cut by 5 bases and J by 5 bases, with 9 bases left in between. The CDR3 region is CASSPVGETQYF. Written as DNA, the CDR3 is TGTGCCAGCAGTCCTGTAGGGGAGACCCAGTACTTC.

V is TRBV5-1 and J is TRBJ1-3; TRBD1 might be the D (6 bases). Germline V gives CDR1 SGHRS, CDR2 YFSETQ. CDR3 size: 15 residues. V was clipped by 5 bases and J by 0 bases, with 12 bases between them. The CDR3 spells CASRGTGNSGNTIYF. Here the CDR3 DNA reads TGCGCCAGCAGAGGTACAGGGAACTCTGGAAACACCATATATTTT.

The chain carries TRBV5-1 and TRBJ1-1, with a tentative D call TRBD1 (5 bases). Germline CDR1 is SGHRS and CDR2 is YFSETQ. Trimming took 0 bases from V and 0 from J, leaving 9 bases between them. This CDR3 spans 15 amino acids. The DNA for the CDR3 is TGCGCCAGCAGCTTGGGGGGACCCATGAACACTGAAGCTTTCTTT. Translated, it gives CASSLGGPMNTEAFF.

The rearrangement uses TRBV30 and TRBJ2-7, with D possibly being TRBD1 (6 bases). V was pared by 2 bases and J by 2 bases, with 16 bases between. The germline V gene has CDR1 GTSNPN and CDR2 SVGIG (reference sequence). The CDR3 consists of 15 residues. CDR3 in amino acids: CAWSSGLTGTYEQYF. Here the CDR3 DNA reads TGTGCCTGGAGTTCCGGATTGACAGGTACCTACGAGCAGTACTTC.

This clonotype was recorded once. The gene calls are TRBV12-3 or TRBV12-4 and TRBJ1-1; 10 bases line up with TRBD1. The CDR3 has 13 residues. J lost 11 bases, V lost 7 bases, and 10 bases had no gene match. The CDR3 protein is CASILRDRGYAFF. The CDR3 DNA reads as TGTGCCAGCATCTTAAGGGACAGGGGATACGCTTTCTTT.

The chain has TRBV7-3 and TRBJ2-7, with D possibly being TRBD1 or TRBD2 (5 bases each). V was clipped by 4 bases and J by 3 bases, with 16 bases between them. This CDR3 is 15 amino acids long. Germline CDR1 reads SGHTA; CDR2 reads FQGTGA. The CDR3 region has the DNA TGTGCCAGCAGCTCCCATCCCGGGACGGGCTACGAGCAGTACTTC. This gives the protein CASSSHPGTGYEQYF. Supplemented by reference TRBV7-3 and TRBJ2-7, the full variable domain reads GAGVSQTPSNKVTEKGKYVELRCDPISGHTALYWYRQSLGQGPEFLIYFQGTGAADDSGLPNDRFFAVRPEGSVSTLKIQRTERGDSAVYLCASSSHPGTGYEQYFGPGTRLTVT.

The rearrangement joins TRBV10-2 to TRBJ2-1; 9 bases match TRBD2. The CDR3 extends over 14 amino acids. Germline V lookup: CDR1 WSHSY, CDR2 SAAADI. V shed 7 bases and J 6 bases; nucleotides not matched to a gene: 7. The CDR3 loop is CASTTSGGSNEQFF. The CDR3, as DNA: TGCGCCAGCACCACCAGCGGGGGGAGCAATGAGCAGTTCTTC.

The chain joins TRBV3-1 to TRBJ1-5, with D unclear. Trimming took off 2 bases at V and 7 bases at J, with 9 bases between the two ends. Per the germline V gene, CDR1 is LGHDT and CDR2 is YNNKEL (reference sequence). This CDR3 has 13 residues. CDR3 bases: TGTGCCAGCAGCCAAACAAAATTCCAGCCCCAGCATTTT. This gives the protein CASSQTKFQPQHF.

The chain is built from TRBV9 and TRBJ2-3; possibly TRBD1 or TRBD2 for D (5 bases each). This CDR3 has 14 residues. Trimming cost V 2 bases and J 2 bases, with 9 bases left between them. Germline V gene lookup returns CDR1 SGDLS and CDR2 YYNGEE. The CDR3 loop is CASSVEGFTDTQYF. For the CDR3, the DNA is TGTGCCAGCAGCGTCGAGGGGTTCACAGATACGCAGTATTTT.

The V gene is TRBV5-1, the J gene TRBJ1-2, with D perhaps TRBD1 (6 bases). Germline V gene data show CDR1 as SGHRS and CDR2 as YFSETQ. This CDR3 region has 14 residues. Between the trimmed V and J ends, which lost 0 bases and 7 bases, there was a span of 13 bases. The CDR3 bases are TGCGCCAGCAGCTTGGACAGGGTGAGCGGTGGCTACACCTTC. Translation gives CASSLDRVSGGYTF.

V and J are TRBV27 and TRBJ2-5; D uncertain. CDR1 is MNHEY, CDR2 SMNVEV, per germline (reference sequence). Between the trimmed V and J ends, which lost 6 bases and 5 bases, there was a span of 19 bases. The CDR3 has 15 residues. This chain's CDR3 is CASRQHSLYVETQYF. The CDR3 nucleotides are TGTGCCAGCAGACAGCACAGTCTTTATGTGGAGACCCAGTACTTC.

This sequence joins TRBV2 and TRBJ1-1, with unresolved D. Trimming took 9 bases from V and 0 from J, leaving 11 bases between them. The CDR3 consists of 13 residues. Germline V gene lookup returns CDR1 SNHLY and CDR2 FYNNEI. CDR3 coding DNA: TGTGCCAGTGGGGTGGAATTGAACACTGAAGCTTTCTTT. This codes for CASGVELNTEAFF.

This clonotype was counted between two and nine times. V and J are TRBV5-1 and TRBJ1-2; D uncertain. CDR3 length equals 14 residues. Germline values: CDR1 SGHRS, CDR2 YFSETQ. V was cut by 3 bases and J by 6 bases, with 15 bases left in between. For the CDR3, the DNA is TGCGCCAGCAGCTCTGGACCGGCGTCGGATGGCTACACCTTC. Protein sequence: CASSSGPASDGYTF.

The V call is TRBV5-1, the J call TRBJ2-7; D not resolved. The V gene lost 7 bases and the J gene lost 3 bases, with 17 bases spanning the gap. Germline V gene sequence: CDR1 SGHRS, CDR2 YFSETQ. The CDR3 is 14 residues long. The CDR3 reads CASCPGGTVYEQYF. Here the CDR3 DNA reads TGCGCCAGCTGCCCTGGTGGAACAGTCTACGAGCAGTACTTC.

This chain links TRBV3-1 with TRBJ1-5; D not certain. V lost 3 bases and J lost 5, with 8 bases in between. Germline V lookup: CDR1 LGHDT, CDR2 YNNKEL (reference sequence). The CDR3 is made up of 13 amino acids. The CDR3 DNA reads as TGTGCCAGCAGCCAGGGTGAGGATCAGCCCCAGCATTTT. It yields the protein CASSQGEDQPQHF.

This rearrangement joins TRBV6-1 to TRBJ1-2, with D perhaps matching TRBD1 (5 bases). The germline CDR1 and CDR2 sequences are MNHNS and SASEGT. Trimming cost V 6 bases and J 9 bases, with 29 bases left between them. The CDR3 has 17 amino acids. The chain's CDR3 is CASSLTEKQLWLLCYTF. Here the CDR3 DNA reads TGTGCCAGCAGCCTGACAGAGAAACAACTATGGCTACTATGCTACACCTTC.

V usage is TRBV19 and J usage is TRBJ2-3; possibly TRBD1 or TRBD2 for D (6 bases each). Trimming cost V 2 bases and J 4 bases, with 7 bases left between them. Germline V lookup: CDR1 LNHDA, CDR2 SQIVND (reference sequence). This CDR3 comprises 13 residues. This CDR3 is CASSIRGPDTQYF. For the CDR3, the DNA is TGTGCCAGTAGTATACGGGGGCCAGATACGCAGTATTTT.

V and J are TRBV5-1 and TRBJ2-3, with 7 bases that match TRBD2. This CDR3 is 18 amino acids long. The V segment lost 6 bases and the J segment 0 bases; nucleotides outside the gene matches: 16. CDR1 is SGHRS and CDR2 is YFSETQ in the germline V gene. As DNA, the CDR3 is TGCGCCAGCACCGACGGGCCTAGCGGATTATCTAGCACAGATACGCAGTATTTT. This codes for CASTDGPSGLSSTDTQYF.

The rearrangement links TRBV2 to TRBJ1-2, with TRBD1 matching 9 bases. V lost 4 bases to trimming and J lost 10 bases; unmatched junction nucleotides: 16. The CDR3 contains 16 residues. CDR1 SNHLY and CDR2 FYNNEI come from the germline V gene. The CDR3 DNA follows: TGTGCCAGCAGTGGGGACAGGGTTGGGGGTGATGTTCCCTACACCTTC. It encodes CASSGDRVGGDVPYTF.

The chain joins TRBV28 to TRBJ2-5; 9 nucleotides match TRBD1. Trimming cost V 3 bases and J 4 bases; bases outside gene matches: 12. This CDR3 is 17 amino acids long. CDR1 and CDR2 from the germline V gene are MDHEN and SYDVKM. For the CDR3, the DNA is TGTGCCAGCAGTTTTCCCCTGACTACAGGGGGCGGAGAGACCCAGTACTTC. Translation gives CASSFPLTTGGGETQYF.

The chain uses TRBV12-3 or TRBV12-4 and TRBJ2-3; D is perhaps TRBD1 or TRBD2 (6 bases each). V was pared by 8 bases and J by 4 bases, with 16 bases between. CDR3 size: 14 residues. CDR3 amino acids: CASRSGAGADTQYF. The CDR3 nucleotides read TGTGCCAGCCGTTCGGGGGCCGGCGCAGATACGCAGTATTTT.

This clonotype was detected only a few times. The CDR3 bases are TGTGCCAGCAGTTTAGAACAGGGGTACGAGCAGTACTTC. Its protein product is CASSLEQGYEQYF. This chain uses TRBV27 with TRBJ2-7, with 7 positions matching TRBD1. With 2 bases clipped from V and 4 bases from J, the junction kept 2 bases outside the gene matches. This CDR3 has 13 amino acids. CDR1 MNHEY and CDR2 SMNVEV come from the germline V gene (reference sequence).